Sequencing of this T cell receptor (beta chain) was carried out in a study of early T cells in non-severe SARS-CoV-2 infection. Whole-study results and caveats: CD4 and private specificities were missed by VDJdb matching, which favored anti-spike CD8 responses.

TCRdb re-derived calls from the 5' RACE reads in MiXCR, one entry per CDR3 protein. Of roughly 55,000 distinct CDR3 sequences listed, approximately 6.7% are singletons. This clonotype turned up a few times. Its antigen remains unknown. The CDR3 loop spans 15 amino acids. Germline trimming cut 4 bases from V and 3 bases from J; bases unmatched to any gene: 1. Germline V gene sequence: CDR1 SGDLS, CDR2 YYNGEE. The source material was whole blood. V and J are TRBV9 and TRBJ2-5; 15 nucleotides match TRBD2. The TCR originated in an adult who was a healthcare worker with PCR-confirmed SARS-CoV-2 infection or an uninfected control (not recorded which). This chain's CDR3 is CASSRTSGGEETQYF. The CDR3 bases are TGTGCCAGCAGCCGGACTAGCGGGGGGGAAGAGACCCAGTACTTC.